This T cell receptor beta chain was identified in a study of blood T cell repertoires in COVID-19. As originally analysed: Estimated nucleated cell counts came from reference gene primer amplification. This table comes from immunoSEQ multiplex PCR, and its TCRdb copy is limited to in-frame clones, with some not included. V and J calls and clone size are copied from that table; D and trimming were computed from the DNA. The table records about 140,000 clones, 84% of them present only once. Trimming stripped 0 bases from V and 4 bases from J, with 10 bases between. Germline CDR1 SGHRS, CDR2 YFSETQ. The CDR3 is 14 residues long. Donors were grouped by their self-reported clinical history. Contact with a PCR-confirmed or clinician-diagnosed COVID-19 case occurred within 2 weeks of entry.

V usage is TRBV5-1 and J usage is TRBJ1-2; possible D gene TRBD1, 5 bases. Material for sequencing was PBMCs or T cells enriched from blood (not recorded which). The sequence was collected from a woman between 18 and 29 years old who had been exposed to COVID-19. The DNA of the CDR3 is TGCGCCAGCAGCTTGGGGCAGGGTCCCTATGGCTACACCTTC. Translation: CASSLGQGPYGYTF. Supplemented by reference TRBV5-1 and TRBJ1-2, the full variable domain reads KAGVTQTPRYLIKTRGQQVTLSCSPISGHRSVSWYQQTPGQGLQFLFEYFSETQRNKGNFPGRFSGRQFSNSRSEMNVSTLELGDSALYLCASSLGQGPYGYTFGSGTRLTVV.